This T cell receptor (beta chain) stems from a study of blood T cell repertoires in COVID-19. Recovery among Cohort 3 donors was established by two negative PCRs, clearance, or symptom resolution. Some clones are missing from TCRdb's copy, which holds only in-frame ones; the method was immunoSEQ multiplex PCR. The table records about 400,000 clones, roughly 89% of them present only once. Trimming took off 6 bases at V and 5 bases at J, with 10 bases between the two ends. The germline CDR1 and CDR2 sequences are MNHEY and SVGEGT. The CDR3 has 12 amino acids. The receptor's source is a woman under 40 who had recovered from COVID-19. Sequencing was performed on PBMCs or T cells enriched from blood (not recorded which). The rearrangement uses TRBV6-2 or TRBV6-3 and TRBJ1-2; D not resolved. The CDR3 protein is CASSPETYGYTF. The CDR3 coding sequence is TGTGCCAGCAGCCCAGAGACTTATGGCTACACCTTC.